This TCR beta chain was identified during a study of molecular identifiers for immune sequencing clone quantification. For this clonotype: This may stem from a read error, because a much larger clone lies one nucleotide away. No conserved phenylalanine or tryptophan ends this CDR3, so it is likely a read error.

The CDR3 contains 13 residues. Trimming removed 7 bases at V and 4 bases at J, with 11 bases between. Germline CDR1 MGHDK, CDR2 SYGVNS. In TCRdb, the PCR reads were re-called with MiXCR into one record per CDR3 protein. This table holds around 480,000 distinct CDR3 sequences, less than 30% found once. The genes are TRBV25-1 and TRBJ1-5; D is unresolved. This TCR derives from a human donor in good health. Some libraries in this study had Jurkat cell RNA spiked in. Sample: naive CD8+ T cells from blood, with Jurkat cell RNA spiked in. Noted subset: FACS-sorted CD8+CD4-CCR7+CD45RA+ naive T cells. The CDR3 protein is CASTGQQNQPQHL. The CDR3 nucleotides read TGTGCCAGCACTGGCCAGCAGAATCAGCCCCAGCATCTT.